This TCR beta chain was identified during a study of blood T cell repertoires in COVID-19. On the study more broadly: Acute and convalescent COVID-19 specimens originated in the United States, Italy and Spain.

Clones were sequenced by immunoSEQ multiplex PCR, and TCRdb holds only the in-frame ones, with some missing. The repertoire has approximately 72,000 clones, over 75% of them found once; the top ten carry 20% to 25%. Per germline, CDR1 SGHTA and CDR2 FQGTGA. CDR3 length equals 14 residues. Trimming took 7 bases from V and 2 from J, leaving 11 bases between them. Sequenced: peripheral blood. This receptor was identified in a man aged 45-60 years with acute or convalescent COVID-19. This chain links TRBV7-3 with TRBJ2-2; D remains ambiguous. Written as DNA, the CDR3 is TGTGCCAGCACGTCACAACCAAACACCGGGGAGCTGTTTTTT. Translated, it gives CASTSQPNTGELFF.